Listed below are T cell receptor beta chains from one sample, sequenced in a study of T cell responses to AZD1222 COVID-19 vaccine. Assay: immunoSEQ multiplex PCR; the TCRdb copy retains only in-frame clones and omits some. The sample comprises 150,000 or so clones, over 80% of which are singletons, and 3% to 4% rests with the top ten. This sample comprised peripheral blood, obtained 28 days after the second AZD1222 dose. The receptor source for this set is an adult who received the AZD1222 COVID-19 vaccine. Both conserved end residues are part of each CDR3. A D gene is named only where the DNA matches it firmly. Part of the rows lack a size; the others show once, few, many or a class for expanded clones.

j_call	v_call	d_call	clone_size	cdr3_aa	cdr3_nt
TRBJ2-2	TRBV30	.	.	CAWIQGGDTGELFF	TGTGCCTGGATCCAAGGAGGGGACACCGGGGAGCTGTTTTTT
TRBJ2-7	TRBV18	TRBD2	.	CASSPPGLVIPEQYF	TGTGCCAGCTCACCACCCGGACTAGTGATACCCGAGCAGTACTTC
TRBJ2-3	TRBV30	TRBD2	.	CAWSPSSGSTQYF	TGTGCCTGGAGTCCCTCTAGCGGGAGTACGCAGTATTTT
TRBJ1-1	TRBV10-3	TRBD1	.	CAILSRQGDTEAFF	TGTGCCATTCTATCAAGACAGGGCGACACTGAAGCTTTCTTT
TRBJ2-1	TRBV6-5	.	.	CASSYKQVTYNEQFF	TGTGCCAGCAGTTATAAACAGGTTACCTACAATGAGCAGTTCTTC
TRBJ1-1	TRBV4-1	TRBD1	.	CASSAQGMNTEAFF	TGCGCCAGCAGCGCACAGGGGATGAACACTGAAGCTTTCTTT
TRBJ1-4	TRBV5-1	.	few	CASSFDPGREKLFF	TGCGCCAGCAGCTTTGATCCAGGGAGGGAAAAACTGTTTTTT
TRBJ2-3	TRBV5-5	.	.	CASSFQGLPSTDTQYF	TGTGCCAGCAGCTTTCAAGGACTACCCAGCACAGATACGCAGTATTTT
TRBJ2-7	TRBV30	TRBD2	.	CAWSVAGGIGQYF	TGTGCCTGGAGTGTAGCGGGAGGGATCGGGCAGTACTTC
TRBJ1-1	TRBV7-8	.	.	CASSYNQKNTEAFF	TGTGCCAGCAGCTATAATCAGAAGAACACTGAAGCTTTCTTT
TRBJ2-1	TRBV29-1	TRBD2	.	CSVPSGGGPLIEQFF	TGCAGCGTTCCCTCGGGGGGAGGGCCACTCATTGAGCAGTTCTTC